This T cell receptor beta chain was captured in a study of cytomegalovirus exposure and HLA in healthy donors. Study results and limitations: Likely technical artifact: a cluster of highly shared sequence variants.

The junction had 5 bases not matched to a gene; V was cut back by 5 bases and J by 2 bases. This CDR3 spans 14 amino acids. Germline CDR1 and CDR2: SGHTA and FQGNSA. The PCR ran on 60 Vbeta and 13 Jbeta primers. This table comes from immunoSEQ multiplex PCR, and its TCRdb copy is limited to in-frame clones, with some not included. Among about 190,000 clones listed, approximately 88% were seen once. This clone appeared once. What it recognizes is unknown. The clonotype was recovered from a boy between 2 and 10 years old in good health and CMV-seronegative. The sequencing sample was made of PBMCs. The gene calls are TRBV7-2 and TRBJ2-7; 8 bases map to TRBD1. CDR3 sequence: CASSPRQGPYEQYF. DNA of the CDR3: TGTGCCAGCAGCCCCCGACAGGGGCCCTACGAGCAGTACTTC.